A single sample gave rise to the 23 T cell receptor beta chains below, sequenced in a study of PD-1 blockade in classical Hodgkin lymphoma. The time point was: cycle 4 day 1 (C4D1), after less than 7 weeks of nivolumab. With no exception, relapse followed autologous stem cell transplantation in all patients, and brentuximab vedotin exposure varied. Negative magnetic selection isolated CD4+ T cells from thawed PBMCs. Measured with immunoSEQ multiplex PCR; TCRdb has only the in-frame clones, and not every one. The data show more than 15,000 clones, over 70% seen once. The sequencing used CD4+ T cells from blood, collected before the fourth cycle of nivolumab. The receptors shown here come from a human donor with classical Hodgkin lymphoma.

The rearrangement uses TRBV20-1 and TRBJ2-7; D is perhaps TRBD2 (5 bases). This CDR3 is 11 amino acids long. The germline V gene has CDR1 DFQATT and CDR2 SNEGSKA (reference sequence). The V end lost 5 bases, the J end lost 7 bases, and 12 bases lay between the germline ends. The CDR3 here is CSAGKSGEQYF. For the CDR3, the DNA is TGCAGTGCTGGGAAAAGCGGAGAGCAGTACTTC.

This chain connects TRBV7-8 to TRBJ2-7; 10 bases match TRBD2. Germline CDR1 and CDR2: SGHVS and FQNEAQ. Germline trimming cut 5 bases from V and 2 bases from J; bases unmatched to any gene: 6. The CDR3 has 15 amino acids. The CDR3 loop is CASSLGTSETYEQYF. In DNA form, the CDR3 reads TGTGCCAGCAGCCTGGGGACTAGCGAGACCTACGAGCAGTACTTC. The full variable domain, in which reference TRBV7-8 and TRBJ2-7 provide the parts outside the CDR3, is GAGVSQSPRYKVAKRGQDVALRCDPISGHVSLFWYQQALGQGPEFLTYFQNEAQLDKSGLPSDRFFAERPEGSVSTLKIQRTQQEDSAVYLCASSLGTSETYEQYFGPGTRLTVT.

The V and J genes are TRBV21-1 and TRBJ1-1. TRBV21-1 has pseudogene status. The length of the CDR3 is 15 residues. CDR3 bases: TGTGCCAGCAGCAAAGCAGTGGTTATGAACACTGAAGCTTTCTTT. Translated: CASSKAVVMNTEAFF.

The chain employs TRBV6-5 and TRBJ1-4; 9 nucleotides match TRBD1. V trimming: 0 bases; J trimming: 7 bases; junction bases outside the gene matches: 6. In germline, CDR1 is MNHEY, CDR2 SVGAGI. The CDR3 contains 16 residues. This chain's CDR3 is CASSYSLATGGEKLFF. CDR3 nucleotide sequence: TGTGCCAGCAGTTACTCGTTGGCGACAGGGGGTGAAAAACTGTTTTTT.

This clone showed up just a few times. The rearrangement links TRBV28 to TRBJ2-2; D possibly uses TRBD1 or TRBD2 (6 bases each). The V end lost 7 bases, the J end lost 2 bases, and 14 bases lay between the germline ends. The CDR3 sequence is 15 residues long. Looked up from germline, CDR1 is MDHEN and CDR2 is SYDVKM. Here the CDR3 reads CASTIGGSNTGELFF. The CDR3 region has the DNA TGTGCCAGCACCATCGGGGGCTCAAACACCGGGGAGCTGTTTTTT.

The V gene is TRBV6-5, the J gene TRBJ2-5; TRBD1 agrees at 7 bases. The CDR3 has 15 amino acids. V dropped 2 bases and J dropped 4; count of bases not matched to a gene: 7. CDR1 is MNHEY and CDR2 is SVGAGI in the germline V gene. CDR3 in amino acids: CASSYRDRVRETQYF. The CDR3 nucleotides are TGTGCCAGCAGTTACCGAGACAGGGTCCGAGAGACCCAGTACTTC.

V is TRBV30 and J is TRBJ2-2; 10 nucleotides agree with TRBD2. The CDR3 length is 18 residues. Looked up from germline, CDR1 is GTSNPN and CDR2 is SVGIG (reference sequence). Losses at the gene ends were 2 bases for V and 2 bases for J; bases not matched to a gene: 11. CDR3 DNA: TGTGCCTGGAGTCAAGGGTGGACTAGCGGAATTAACACCGGGGAGCTGTTTTTT. This sequence encodes CAWSQGWTSGINTGELFF.

The chain combines TRBV15 with TRBJ2-2; no definite D call. Germline assignment: CDR1 LNHNV and CDR2 YYDKDF (reference sequence). There are 14 residues in the CDR3. Trimming removed 5 bases from V and 5 bases from J, with 12 bases in between. The CDR3 DNA reads as TGTGCCACCAGCTGGGCACAATCTACCGGGGAGCTGTTTTTT. This gives the protein CATSWAQSTGELFF.

The chain recombines TRBV9 with TRBJ2-3, with D uncertain. Trimming pared 0 bases from V and 0 bases from J, leaving 11 bases between. The CDR3 extends over 16 amino acids. Germline loops: CDR1 SGDLS, CDR2 YYNGEE. For the CDR3, the DNA is TGTGCCAGCAGCGTAGGGGTTGGCACAAGCACAGATACGCAGTATTTT. Translation gives CASSVGVGTSTDTQYF.

V gene TRBV18 combines with J gene TRBJ2-3, with D perhaps TRBD1 or TRBD2 (5 bases each). Germline assignment: CDR1 KGHSH and CDR2 LQKENI. V lost 8 bases to trimming and J lost 0 bases, with 15 bases between them. The CDR3 has 15 residues. CDR3 in amino acids: CASTAQGGSTDTQYF. The CDR3 DNA reads as TGTGCCAGCACCGCCCAGGGCGGGAGCACAGATACGCAGTATTTT.

This clone came up a few times. This rearrangement joins TRBV11-2 to TRBJ2-7; 9 bases map to TRBD2. Germline lookup yields CDR1 SGHAT and CDR2 FQNNGV. The CDR3 totals 17 residues. V lost 4 bases to trimming and J lost 2 bases; unmatched junction nucleotides: 12. The CDR3 reads CASSSLEGKRGAYEQYF. The CDR3, as DNA: TGTGCCAGCAGCTCCCTTGAGGGCAAGCGGGGGGCCTACGAGCAGTACTTC.

V and J are TRBV6-1 and TRBJ1-1; unclear D gene. Per the germline V gene, CDR1 is MNHNS and CDR2 is SASEGT. With 4 bases removed from V and 1 base from J, the gap between germline ends came to 7 bases. The CDR3 totals 13 residues. The CDR3 protein is CASSGIQNTEAFF. The CDR3 DNA sequence: TGTGCCAGCAGTGGGATTCAGAACACTGAAGCTTTCTTT.

This chain connects TRBV4-1 to TRBJ2-7, with D perhaps matching TRBD2 (6 bases). CDR1 and CDR2 (germline): MGHRA, YSYEKL. The CDR3 consists of 16 residues. The V gene lost 1 base and the J gene lost 5 bases, with 18 bases spanning the gap. CDR3 bases: TGCGCCAGCAGCCAAGTCTTCCGGGGGAGTAACGACGAGCAGTACTTC. Amino acid sequence: CASSQVFRGSNDEQYF.

V gene TRBV5-1 combines with J gene TRBJ2-7; D possibly corresponds to TRBD1 (5 bases). V was pared by 1 base and J by 3 bases, with 8 bases between. Per the germline V gene, CDR1 is SGHRS and CDR2 is YFSETQ. The CDR3 runs to 13 residues. For the CDR3, the DNA is TGCGCCAGCAGCTTGAGAAGGGGCTACGAGCAGTACTTC. Residues: CASSLRRGYEQYF.

This clone was seen only once. The chain combines TRBV10-1 with TRBJ2-7, with 7 positions matching TRBD1. This CDR3 spans 14 amino acids. Trimming at V came to 6 bases and at J to 2 bases, leaving 7 bases not matched to a gene. CDR1 WNHNN and CDR2 SYGVQD come from the germline V gene (reference sequence). The CDR3 is CASRAGTETYEQYF. CDR3 nucleotides: TGCGCCAGCAGGGCCGGGACAGAGACCTACGAGCAGTACTTC.

The chain carries TRBV19 and TRBJ2-2, with TRBD2 as a possible D gene (7 bases). The CDR3 is made up of 15 amino acids. Trimming took off 4 bases at V and 6 bases at J, with 15 bases between the two ends. Germline V gene lookup returns CDR1 LNHDA and CDR2 SQIVND (reference sequence). The CDR3 reads CASSTGGLAAGELFF. CDR3 sequence (DNA): TGTGCCAGTAGTACGGGGGGCCTAGCTGCCGGGGAGCTGTTTTTT.

This clone has more than one count but fewer than ten. The rearrangement joins TRBV28 to TRBJ2-6; TRBD1 matches at 11 bases. The CDR3 has 15 amino acids. V shed 10 bases, J shed 3 bases, and the junction held 5 bases outside the gene matches. The germline gives CDR1 MDHEN, CDR2 SYDVKM. For the CDR3, the DNA is TGTGCCACCGGACAGGGGGCTGTTGGGGCCAACGTCCTGACTTTC. It yields the protein CATGQGAVGANVLTF.

This clone turned up a few times. The chain couples TRBV19 to TRBJ2-1; D may correspond to TRBD1 or TRBD2 (5 bases each). The V and J ends lost 4 bases and 0 bases respectively, with 13 bases between them. CDR3 length equals 16 residues. CDR1 is LNHDA and CDR2 is SQIVND in the germline V gene (reference sequence). For the CDR3, the DNA is TGTGCCAGTAGTAACGGGGCTAGGCTCTCCTACAATGAGCAGTTCTTC. Its protein is CASSNGARLSYNEQFF.

V usage is TRBV18 and J usage is TRBJ2-2, with D hard to call. From germline, CDR1 is KGHSH and CDR2 LQKENI. The CDR3 has 14 residues. V was cut by 0 bases and J by 6 bases, with 8 bases left in between. In DNA form, the CDR3 reads TGTGCCAGCTCACCACCGGCTGGAGCCGGGGAGCTGTTTTTT. Its protein is CASSPPAGAGELFF.

The V call is TRBV7-2, the J call TRBJ2-5, with 8 bases lining up with TRBD2. With V trimmed by 5 bases and J by 4 bases, 6 bases remained unmatched. CDR3 size: 14 residues. Germline V gene lookup returns CDR1 SGHTA and CDR2 FQGNSA. The CDR3 coding sequence is TGTGCCAGCAGCCCGGCGGGGGGTCGAGAGACCCAGTACTTC. This codes for CASSPAGGRETQYF. Drawing the rest from reference TRBV7-2 and TRBJ2-5, the complete variable domain is GAGVSQSPSNKVTEKGKDVELRCDPISGHTALYWYRQSLGQGLEFLIYFQGNSAPDKSGLPSDRFSAERTGGSVSTLTIQRTQQEDSAVYLCASSPAGGRETQYFGPGTRLLVL.

The J gene is TRBJ2-2, the V gene TRBV9; tentatively, D is TRBD2 (5 bases). V lost 3 bases and J lost 4, with 13 bases in between. Germline lookup yields CDR1 SGDLS and CDR2 YYNGEE. This CDR3 spans 15 amino acids. The CDR3 DNA reads TGTGCCAGCAGCGCCGAAAGCGGTCCCACCGGGGAGCTGTTTTTT. Translated, it gives CASSAESGPTGELFF.

The J gene is TRBJ2-3, the V gene TRBV6-4; D perhaps matches TRBD2 (5 bases). The CDR3 covers 16 residues. V dropped 3 bases and J dropped 0 bases, with 13 bases sitting between them. CDR1 MRHNA and CDR2 SNTAGT come from the germline V gene. The CDR3 is CASSEGASPSTDTQYF. In nucleotides, the CDR3 is TGTGCCAGCAGTGAAGGCGCTAGCCCTAGCACAGATACGCAGTATTTT.

V is TRBV18 and J is TRBJ2-7; no clear D gene. From germline, CDR1 is KGHSH and CDR2 LQKENI. The CDR3 has 13 amino acids. V was clipped by 3 bases and J by 3 bases, with 9 bases between them. CDR3 amino acids: CASSPLWDYEQYF. CDR3 nucleotides: TGTGCCAGCTCACCCCTCTGGGACTACGAGCAGTACTTC.